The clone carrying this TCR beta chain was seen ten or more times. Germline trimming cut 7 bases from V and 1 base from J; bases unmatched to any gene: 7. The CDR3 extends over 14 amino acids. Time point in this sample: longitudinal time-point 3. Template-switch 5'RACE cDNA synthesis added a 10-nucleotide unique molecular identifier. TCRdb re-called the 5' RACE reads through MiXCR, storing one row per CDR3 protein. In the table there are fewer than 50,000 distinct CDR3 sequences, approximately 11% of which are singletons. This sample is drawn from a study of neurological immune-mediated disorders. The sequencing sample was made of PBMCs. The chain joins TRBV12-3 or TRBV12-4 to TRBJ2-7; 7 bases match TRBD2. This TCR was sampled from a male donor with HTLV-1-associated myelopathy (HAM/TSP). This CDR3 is CASNVGGRSYEQYF. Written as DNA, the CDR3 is TGTGCCAGCAACGTGGGGGGGAGGTCCTACGAGCAGTACTTC.